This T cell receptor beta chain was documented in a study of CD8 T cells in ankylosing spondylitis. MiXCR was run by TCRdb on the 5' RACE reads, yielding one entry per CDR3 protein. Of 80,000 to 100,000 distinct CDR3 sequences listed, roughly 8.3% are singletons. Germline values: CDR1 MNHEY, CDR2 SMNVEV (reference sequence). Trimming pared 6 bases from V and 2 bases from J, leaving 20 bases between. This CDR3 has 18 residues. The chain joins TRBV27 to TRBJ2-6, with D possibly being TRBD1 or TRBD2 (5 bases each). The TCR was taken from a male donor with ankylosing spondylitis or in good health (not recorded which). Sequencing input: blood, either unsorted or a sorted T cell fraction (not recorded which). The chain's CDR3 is CASSSGRAPNAGANVLTF. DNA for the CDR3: TGTGCCAGCAGCTCGGGGCGGGCCCCAAATGCTGGGGCCAACGTCCTGACTTTC.